The sample holds a few counts of the clone carrying this T cell receptor (beta chain). Its target is not known. The germline CDR1 and CDR2 sequences are SGHTA and FQGNSA. The ends were cut back, 1 base at V and 0 bases at J, with 7 bases in the middle. The CDR3 has 15 amino acids. The data were taken from a study of response to subunit inactivated influenza vaccine. Study observations and caveats: Authors suggested seasonal influenza vaccinations each recruit few new T cells.

MiXCR was run by TCRdb on the RT-PCR reads, yielding one entry per CDR3 protein. The top ten clones hold under 2.5% of a sample with 450,000 to 550,000 distinct CDR3 sequences, 25% of them seen once. This clonotype was obtained from a man aged 50 to 60 who received an inactivated influenza vaccine. The V call is TRBV7-2, the J call TRBJ1-3; the D gene is possibly TRBD1 (5 bases). The sample here was CD4+ T cells sorted from PBMCs, taken 5 days after vaccination. CDR3 coding DNA: TGTGCCAGCAGCTTAGTCCAGGGCTCTGGAAACACCATATATTTT. This translates into CASSLVQGSGNTIYF.